The 23 T cell receptor beta chains listed next were all sequenced from one sample in a study of CD8+ T cells in alopecia areata. Extraction and reverse transcription of RNA yielded cDNA as the sequencing template. Repertoires were generated with immunoSEQ multiplex PCR, while TCRdb's copy carries only in-frame clones and drops some. The data contain 95,000 to 120,000 clones, under 60% of them seen just once; the ten biggest clones take up 20% to 25%. What was sequenced was NKG2D-low CD8+ T cells sorted from blood. The receptors come from a human donor with alopecia areata.

This chain links TRBV7-9 with TRBJ2-1, with TRBD2 matching over 11 bases. Germline lookup yields CDR1 SEHNR and CDR2 FQNEAQ (reference sequence). This CDR3 comprises 16 residues. Trimming took 5 bases from V and 7 from J; bases not matched to a gene: 10. For the CDR3, the DNA is TGTGCCAGCAGCGGTGCCGGGACTAGCGGATGGAATGAGCAGTTCTTC. Its translation: CASSGAGTSGWNEQFF.

A remark on this clone: Other DNA variants within this sample encode the same CDR3. The chain combines TRBV9 with TRBJ1-2; D unresolved. The germline V gene encodes CDR1 SGDLS and CDR2 YYNGEE. The CDR3 sequence is 11 residues long. V gave up 5 bases and J gave up 3 bases, with 5 bases separating them. DNA for the CDR3: TGTGCCAGCAGGGGCGACTATGGCTACACCTTC. It translates to CASRGDYGYTF. The full variable domain, with the rest looked up from reference TRBV9 and TRBJ1-2, is DSGVTQTPKHLITATGQRVTLRCSPRSGDLSVYWYQQSLDQGLQFLIQYYNGEERAKGNILERFSAQQFPDLHSELNLSSLELGDSALYFCASRGDYGYTFGSGTRLTVV.

The chain recombines TRBV28 with TRBJ2-1; D may be TRBD2 (5 bases). The V end lost 5 bases, the J end lost 0 bases, and 20 bases lay between the germline ends. Germline V gene lookup returns CDR1 MDHEN and CDR2 SYDVKM. The CDR3 consists of 18 residues. CDR3 region: CASSPPTRLWLSYNEQFF. The CDR3 bases are TGTGCCAGCAGTCCCCCTACTAGATTATGGCTCTCCTACAATGAGCAGTTCTTC.

The rearrangement uses TRBV28 and TRBJ1-3; D perhaps matches TRBD1 (5 bases). V lost 3 bases to trimming and J lost 0 bases, with 12 bases between them. CDR1 and CDR2 from the germline V gene are MDHEN and SYDVKM. The length of the CDR3 is 16 residues. The CDR3 sequence is CASSLRGQYSGNTIYF. CDR3 DNA: TGTGCCAGCAGTTTGAGGGGTCAATACTCTGGAAACACCATATATTTT.

The chain is built from TRBV11-2 and TRBJ1-1, with D hard to call. CDR1 SGHAT and CDR2 FQNNGV come from the germline V gene. Trimming pared 4 bases from V and 6 bases from J, leaving 15 bases between. This CDR3 comprises 14 residues. CDR3 DNA sequence: TGTGCCAGCAGCTCACTCCGGGAGAAGGCTGAAGCTTTCTTT. Its protein product is CASSSLREKAEAFF.

V is TRBV7-9 and J is TRBJ1-4; D call uncertain. The germline V and J ends were trimmed by 5 bases and 8 bases, with 9 bases remaining between them. The length of the CDR3 is 12 residues. Germline CDR1 SEHNR, CDR2 FQNEAQ (reference sequence). CDR3 bases: TGTGCCAGCAGCGCCCACAACGAAAAACTGTTTTTT. It specifies CASSAHNEKLFF.

This clone has a handful of counts. The rearrangement uses TRBV28 and TRBJ2-6; D is undetermined. Germline V lookup: CDR1 MDHEN, CDR2 SYDVKM. Trimming left V 10 bases short and J 3 bases short, with 19 bases between. The CDR3 extends over 16 amino acids. CDR3 DNA: TGTGCCACCTTTGTTGGGCTCCTCGTTGGGGCCAACGTCCTGACTTTC. As protein: CATFVGLLVGANVLTF.

J is TRBJ1-2 and V is TRBV27, with D hard to call. Germline values: CDR1 MNHEY, CDR2 SMNVEV (reference sequence). This CDR3 contains 13 residues. V was pared by 6 bases and J by 8 bases, with 16 bases between. CDR3 residues: CASSLSGSGGYTF. CDR3 sequence (DNA): TGTGCCAGCAGCCTGTCGGGGAGTGGGGGCTACACCTTC.

This clone ranks as medium-sized. In DNA form, the CDR3 reads TGTGCCAGCAGCCATAGTAGCGGCTGGGGGAATGAGCAGTTCTTC. This sequence encodes CASSHSSGWGNEQFF. The chain combines TRBV7-9 with TRBJ2-1, with a possible D match to TRBD2 (6 bases). The CDR3 is made up of 15 amino acids. The V end lost 5 bases, the J end lost 7 bases, and 18 bases lay between the germline ends. CDR1 is SEHNR and CDR2 is FQNEAQ in the germline V gene (reference sequence).

The table lists this clone with a few counts. The gene calls are TRBV28 and TRBJ2-1; D unclear. V was trimmed by 2 bases and J by 3 bases, leaving 5 bases between them. Looked up from germline, CDR1 is MDHEN and CDR2 is SYDVKM. This CDR3 has 13 residues. The CDR3 DNA is TGTGCCAGCAGTTTAAGTGTCTACAATGAGCAGTTCTTC. Translated, it gives CASSLSVYNEQFF.

J is TRBJ2-7 and V is TRBV6-5; 9 nucleotides agree with TRBD1. Germline CDR1 reads MNHEY; CDR2 reads SVGAGI. The ends lost 4 bases at V and 5 bases at J; junction bases unmatched: 6. The length of the CDR3 is 14 residues. The CDR3 DNA is TGTGCCAGCAGTTTTGCCGGGACAGGGAACGAGCAGTACTTC. It encodes CASSFAGTGNEQYF.

This clone has only a few counts. The chain employs TRBV15 and TRBJ2-1, with D possibly being TRBD1 (7 bases). The germline CDR1 and CDR2 sequences are LNHNV and YYDKDF (reference sequence). V lost 3 bases, J lost 10 bases, and 13 bases lay in between. The CDR3 spans 13 residues. This chain's CDR3 is CATSSSRGREQFF. Written as DNA, the CDR3 is TGTGCCACCAGCAGTTCCAGGGGGAGGGAGCAGTTCTTC.

This clone was detected ten times or more. The genes are TRBV5-4 and TRBJ2-5; the D gene could be TRBD1 or TRBD2 (5 bases each). Between the trimmed V and J ends, which lost 4 bases and 2 bases, there was a span of 12 bases. The CDR3 covers 14 residues. The V gene's germline CDR1 is SGHNT and CDR2 YYREEE (reference sequence). This CDR3 reads CASSARDGQETQYF. As DNA, the CDR3 is TGTGCCAGCAGCGCCCGGGACGGACAAGAGACCCAGTACTTC.

The chain carries TRBV7-9 and TRBJ2-3; D ambiguous. The CDR3 runs 14 residues. The germline V gene has CDR1 SEHNR and CDR2 FQNEAQ (reference sequence). Trimming shortened V by 3 bases and J by 1 base, and 8 bases separated the two germline ends. The DNA of the CDR3 is TGTGCCAGCAGCTTCGGCGTAGGCACAGATACGCAGTATTTT. Its protein product is CASSFGVGTDTQYF. The variable domain in full, with the rest retrieved from reference TRBV7-9 and TRBJ2-3, is DTGVSQNPRHKITKRGQNVTFRCDPISEHNRLYWYRQTLGQGPEFLTYFQNEAQLEKSRLLSDRFSAERPKGSFSTLEIQRTEQGDSAMYLCASSFGVGTDTQYFGPGTRLTVL.

This chain connects TRBV9 to TRBJ2-3, with 7 nucleotides matching TRBD2. The CDR3 consists of 15 residues. The V gene end was trimmed by 0 bases and the J gene end by 2 bases; junction bases not matched to a gene: 3. The germline gives CDR1 SGDLS, CDR2 YYNGEE. The CDR3 loop is CASSVEGLTTDTQYF. In nucleotides, the CDR3 is TGTGCCAGCAGCGTAGAGGGACTAACCACAGATACGCAGTATTTT.

This clone was observed a handful of times. V gene TRBV28 combines with J gene TRBJ2-1; D is perhaps TRBD1 (6 bases). Trimming removed 3 bases at V and 9 bases at J, with 6 bases between. This CDR3 contains 11 residues. Germline V gene sequence: CDR1 MDHEN, CDR2 SYDVKM. The CDR3 DNA follows: TGTGCCAGCAGTTTGGGGGCTGAGCAGTTCTTC. It yields the protein CASSLGAEQFF. The whole variable domain, filled in from reference TRBV28 and TRBJ2-1, reads DVKVTQSSRYLVKRTGEKVFLECVQDMDHENMFWYRQDPGLGLRLIYFSYDVKMKEKGDIPEGYSVSREKKERFSLILESASTNQTSMYLCASSLGAEQFFGPGTRLTVL.

As concerns this clone: The same CDR3 is also encoded by other DNA sequences in this sample. The chain employs TRBV5-4 and TRBJ2-1; 10 bases are a match to TRBD2. With V trimmed by 0 bases and J by 4 bases, 1 base remained unmatched. This CDR3 is 15 amino acids long. Germline CDR1 and CDR2: SGHNT and YYREEE (reference sequence). The CDR3 is CASSLEAGGYNEQFF. In DNA, the CDR3 is TGTGCCAGCAGCTTGGAAGCGGGAGGGTACAATGAGCAGTTCTTC.

This clone was recorded a few times. The chain links TRBV28 to TRBJ2-3; 13 bases map to TRBD2. CDR1 is MDHEN, CDR2 SYDVKM, per germline. The CDR3 is 19 residues long. The ends lost 6 bases at V and 7 bases at J; junction bases unmatched: 19. CDR3 sequence (DNA): TGTGCCAGCAGCGGACTAGCGGGAGAGCTCCAACAAGCCGACTATACGCAGTATTTT. Protein product: CASSGLAGELQQADYTQYF.

The chain uses TRBV5-1 and TRBJ1-2; no definite D call. Germline CDR1 and CDR2: SGHRS and YFSETQ. This CDR3 is built from 12 residues. Trimming stripped 6 bases from V and 5 bases from J, with 11 bases between. The CDR3 DNA reads TGCGCCAGCACCTCGGGCGCTTATGGCTACACCTTC. Translating it yields CASTSGAYGYTF. Full variable domain (outside the CDR3, taken from reference TRBV5-1 and TRBJ1-2): KAGVTQTPRYLIKTRGQQVTLSCSPISGHRSVSWYQQTPGQGLQFLFEYFSETQRNKGNFPGRFSGRQFSNSRSEMNVSTLELGDSALYLCASTSGAYGYTFGSGTRLTVV.

This clone has more than one count but fewer than ten. This chain joins TRBV5-1 and TRBJ2-7; TRBD1 might be the D (5 bases). The V end lost 1 base, the J end lost 2 bases, and 22 bases lay between the germline ends. The CDR3 is 18 residues long. The germline CDR1 and CDR2 sequences are SGHRS and YFSETQ. The CDR3 DNA follows: TGCGCCAGCAGCTTGAGGACACCAAGCAAAGGAGCCACCTACGAGCAGTACTTC. Protein sequence: CASSLRTPSKGATYEQYF.

This clone was found a few times. The genes are TRBV6-1 and TRBJ2-1; possibly TRBD1 or TRBD2 for D (5 bases each). Germline loops: CDR1 MNHNS, CDR2 SASEGT. Trimming pared 5 bases from V and 0 bases from J, leaving 14 bases between. The CDR3 is made up of 16 amino acids. In nucleotides, the CDR3 is TGTGCCAGCAGTAAAGGACGGGGACGCTCCTACAATGAGCAGTTCTTC. This codes for CASSKGRGRSYNEQFF.

The CDR3, as DNA: TGCGCCAGCAGCCTTACTGGACGGGCGAGCTCCTACGAGCAGTACTTC. Amino acids: CASSLTGRASSYEQYF. The V gene is TRBV5-1, the J gene TRBJ2-7; D unclear. Germline CDR1 SGHRS, CDR2 YFSETQ. The CDR3 has 16 amino acids. Between the trimmed V and J ends, which lost 4 bases and 0 bases, there was a span of 17 bases.

The chain employs TRBV13 and TRBJ2-1; 9 bases match TRBD2. Germline CDR1 reads PRHDT; CDR2 reads FYEKMQ (reference sequence). The CDR3 extends over 15 amino acids. After removal of 3 bases from V and 5 bases from J, the junction contained 5 bases not matched to a gene. The CDR3 coding sequence is TGTGCCAGCAGCTTCCTAGCGGGAACCAACAATGAGCAGTTCTTC. This codes for CASSFLAGTNNEQFF.